The entry that follows covers one TCR beta chain sequence. These data come from a study of shared clonotypes between healthy human individuals. The CDR3 runs 15 residues. Losses at the gene ends were 5 bases for V and 2 bases for J; bases not matched to a gene: 7. CDR1 is SGHRS and CDR2 is YFSETQ in the germline V gene. When replicate PCRs were run on unsorted PBMC, they used around 0.3 ug DNA, 25,000 to 30,000 T cell genomes. The repertoire was sequenced with immunoSEQ multiplex PCR; TCRdb's copy has only in-frame clones and lacks some. The sample has 450,000 to 500,000 clones, around 80% seen once. Sequences were obtained from PBMCs. This receptor was identified in a woman aged 40 to 50 in good health. Some clones in this sample may be carry-over from other donors' samples. The chain employs TRBV5-1 and TRBJ2-1; TRBD1 aligns across 7 bases. CDR3 amino acids: CASRITGEPYNEQFF. The CDR3 DNA reads as TGCGCCAGCAGGATAACAGGGGAACCCTACAATGAGCAGTTCTTC. The variable domain in full, with the rest retrieved from reference TRBV5-1 and TRBJ2-1, is KAGVTQTPRYLIKTRGQQVTLSCSPISGHRSVSWYQQTPGQGLQFLFEYFSETQRNKGNFPGRFSGRQFSNSRSEMNVSTLELGDSALYLCASRITGEPYNEQFFGPGTRLTVL.